This T cell receptor (beta chain) comes out of a study of metastatic and nonmetastatic thyroid tumors. Study overall: The comparison covered peripheral blood and tumor or nodule tissue in malignant and benign thyroid patients.

Every patient underwent thyroid surgery untreated. The CDR3 runs to 14 residues. CDR1 SNHLY and CDR2 FYNNEI come from the germline V gene. The V end was cut by 4 bases, the J end by 3 bases, with 10 bases between. TCRdb reprocessed the PCR reads via MiXCR. The sample contains 60,000 to 85,000 clones, more than 15% of which appear only once. The table lists this clone with many counts. The sequencing sample was made of blood. This sequence originates from a female donor with papillary thyroid cancer or a benign thyroid nodule (not recorded which). Some clones in this sample may be carry-over from other donors' samples. The chain has TRBV2 and TRBJ1-5; D is possibly TRBD1 (6 bases). The CDR3 nucleotides read TGTGCCAGCAGTGCCCGACAGGACAATCAGCCCCAGCATTTT. Amino acid sequence: CASSARQDNQPQHF. The whole variable domain, filled in from reference TRBV2 and TRBJ1-5, reads EPEVTQTPSHQVTQMGQEVILRCVPISNHLYFYWYRQILGQKVEFLVSFYNNEISEKSEIFDDQFSVERPDGSNFTLKIRSTKLEDSAMYFCASSARQDNQPQHFGDGTRLSIL.